Below, 19 T cell receptor beta chains from the same sample are listed, as sequenced in a study of CD8 T cells in Susac syndrome. The RNA, about 0.45 to 1 ug, was put through reverse transcription using random hexamers. In TCRdb, the immunoSEQ multiplex PCR reads were re-called with MiXCR into one record per CDR3 protein. The sample has about 210,000 distinct CDR3 sequences; approximately 95% are singletons. Sample: CD4+ T cells from PBMCs. These receptors originate from a human donor with multiple sclerosis.

The chain recombines TRBV7-9 with TRBJ2-5; 8 nucleotides line up with TRBD2. The V gene's germline CDR1 is SEHNR and CDR2 FQNEAQ (reference sequence). The CDR3 has 14 residues. With 4 bases clipped from V and 4 bases from J, the junction kept 5 bases outside the gene matches. CDR3 protein: CASSSCGGRETQYF. The CDR3 nucleotides read TGTGCCAGCAGCTCATGCGGGGGGCGAGAGACCCAGTACTTC.

V usage is TRBV5-1 and J usage is TRBJ1-6; D uncertain. This CDR3 is built from 13 residues. V was clipped by 1 base and J by 9 bases, with 8 bases between them. Per the germline V gene, CDR1 is SGHRS and CDR2 is YFSETQ. The CDR3 here is CASSLREGSPLHF. The CDR3 nucleotides read TGCGCCAGCAGCTTGAGGGAGGGTTCACCCCTCCACTTT. Full variable domain (missing parts from reference TRBV5-1 and TRBJ1-6): KAGVTQTPRYLIKTRGQQVTLSCSPISGHRSVSWYQQTPGQGLQFLFEYFSETQRNKGNFPGRFSGRQFSNSRSEMNVSTLELGDSALYLCASSLREGSPLHFGNGTRLTVT.

The chain carries TRBV19 and TRBJ2-3; 7 bases are shared with TRBD2. The CDR3 consists of 13 residues. V trimming: 1 base; J trimming: 8 bases; junction bases outside the gene matches: 3. Germline assignment: CDR1 LNHDA and CDR2 SQIVND (reference sequence). The CDR3 coding sequence is TGTGCCAGTAGTATAGGGGGGAGGGGTACGCAGTATTTT. Its protein is CASSIGGRGTQYF.

This clonotype has just a few counts. The chain has TRBV18 and TRBJ2-3, with TRBD2 identical over 11 bases. After removal of 6 bases from V and 1 base from J, the junction contained 3 bases not matched to a gene. Germline V gives CDR1 KGHSH, CDR2 LQKENI. The CDR3 extends over 15 amino acids. This chain's CDR3 is CASSPGLAGTDTQYF. For the CDR3, the DNA is TGTGCCAGCTCCCCGGGACTAGCGGGCACAGATACGCAGTATTTT.

This clonotype was recorded a few times. The CDR3: CASSPTGGHTEAFF. CDR3 sequence (DNA): TGTGCCAGCTCGCCGACCGGGGGACACACTGAAGCTTTCTTT. The rearrangement joins TRBV18 to TRBJ1-1; tentative D call: TRBD1 (5 bases). This CDR3 spans 14 amino acids. In germline, CDR1 is KGHSH, CDR2 LQKENI. V lost 6 bases and J 3 bases, leaving 14 bases between the germline ends.

This sequence joins TRBV29-1 and TRBJ2-5; D not certain. CDR1 is SQVTM and CDR2 is ANQGSEA in the germline V gene. The CDR3 spans 13 residues. V shed 6 bases and J shed 1 base, with 12 bases lying between them. The CDR3 loop reads CSVIDGVQETQYF. In nucleotides, the CDR3 is TGCAGCGTGATTGATGGGGTCCAAGAGACCCAGTACTTC.

This chain connects TRBV19 to TRBJ1-1; unclear D gene. CDR1 and CDR2 from the germline V gene are LNHDA and SQIVND (reference sequence). This CDR3 has 13 residues. V shed 3 bases and J shed 3 bases, with 8 bases lying between them. CDR3 nucleotide sequence: TGTGCCAGTAGTATTTCCAGCGACACTGAAGCTTTCTTT. This encodes CASSISSDTEAFF.

The chain employs TRBV12-3 or TRBV12-4 and TRBJ2-3; no clear D. The CDR3 extends over 14 amino acids. Trimming cost V 8 bases and J 0 bases, with 12 bases left between them. This CDR3 reads CASRRLTSTDTQYF. The CDR3 DNA reads as TGTGCCAGCCGGCGGCTTACTAGCACAGATACGCAGTATTTT.

V is TRBV14 and J is TRBJ2-5, with 8 bases lining up with TRBD1. Trimming cost V 0 bases and J 7 bases; bases outside gene matches: 4. The CDR3 totals 14 residues. Germline V gene sequence: CDR1 SGHDN, CDR2 FVKESK. In DNA, the CDR3 is TGTGCCAGCAGCCAAGATCGAACAGGGGGGACCCAGTACTTC. Its translation is CASSQDRTGGTQYF.

This chain uses TRBV11-2 with TRBJ2-7; D unclear. The CDR3 consists of 13 residues. V was cut by 0 bases and J by 7 bases, with 10 bases left in between. Germline CDR1 SGHAT, CDR2 FQNNGV. The CDR3 nucleotides read TGTGCCAGCAGCTTAGATTTTGCGTCGGAGCAGTACGTC. As protein: CASSLDFASEQYV.

V and J are TRBV3-1 and TRBJ1-6; 7 nucleotides agree with TRBD1. This CDR3 comprises 16 residues. The J segment lost 4 bases and the V segment lost 2 bases, leaving 5 bases of the junction unmatched. Germline lookup yields CDR1 LGHDT and CDR2 YNNKEL (reference sequence). This CDR3 is CASSQYGTEYNSPLHF. The CDR3, as DNA: TGTGCCAGCAGCCAATACGGGACAGAGTATAATTCACCCCTCCACTTT.

This clonotype was observed a single time. In nucleotides, the CDR3 is TGTGCCAGCCGCCCGGGGGTAATTAGCAATCAGCCCCAGCATTTT. Its translation is CASRPGVISNQPQHF. The chain employs TRBV27 and TRBJ1-5; a weak D match, TRBD1 (5 bases). The germline V gene has CDR1 MNHEY and CDR2 SMNVEV (reference sequence). Trimming took 8 bases from V and 0 from J, leaving 14 bases between them. The CDR3 extends over 15 amino acids.

The CDR3 reads CSASRGSVEAFF. CDR3 DNA: TGCAGTGCTAGCCGTGGATCCGTAGAAGCTTTCTTT. The rearrangement links TRBV20-1 to TRBJ1-1; D unresolved. This CDR3 spans 12 amino acids. Between the trimmed V and J ends, which lost 3 bases and 8 bases, there was a span of 13 bases. Germline V gene sequence: CDR1 DFQATT, CDR2 SNEGSKA (reference sequence).

The chain is built from TRBV11-2 and TRBJ2-7; D remains unclear. The CDR3 is made up of 14 amino acids. In germline, CDR1 is SGHAT, CDR2 FQNNGV. Trimming pared 0 bases from V and 2 bases from J, leaving 8 bases between. The CDR3 region has the DNA TGTGCCAGCAGCTTAGATACGTATCCCTACGAGCAGTACTTC. This encodes CASSLDTYPYEQYF.

The rearrangement links TRBV5-1 to TRBJ2-4; TRBD1 might be the D (5 bases). The CDR3 is made up of 13 amino acids. Trimming cost V 0 bases and J 5 bases, with 6 bases left between them. Germline V gene data show CDR1 as SGHRS and CDR2 as YFSETQ. In nucleotides, the CDR3 is TGCGCCAGCAGCTTGGAAGGGGAAAACATTCAGTACTTC. It encodes CASSLEGENIQYF.

This chain connects TRBV3-1 to TRBJ2-1, with D possibly matching TRBD2 (5 bases). Germline assignment: CDR1 LGHDT and CDR2 YNNKEL (reference sequence). V was pared by 1 base and J by 9 bases, with 13 bases between. The CDR3 contains 14 residues. The CDR3 protein is CASSQVAAGGEQFF. The CDR3 DNA follows: TGTGCCAGCAGCCAAGTTGCGGCCGGAGGTGAGCAGTTCTTC.

The gene calls are TRBV12-3 or TRBV12-4 and TRBJ1-1; 9 bases match TRBD1. This CDR3 is built from 15 residues. The ends lost 5 bases at V and 6 bases at J; junction bases unmatched: 10. The CDR3 spells CASSDPGQGIPEAFF. The DNA of the CDR3 is TGTGCCAGCAGTGATCCGGGACAGGGAATCCCTGAAGCTTTCTTT.

This chain links TRBV30 with TRBJ2-7; D is possibly TRBD1 or TRBD2 (5 bases each). CDR3 size: 13 residues. Between the trimmed V and J ends, which lost 1 base and 9 bases, there was a span of 16 bases. Germline values: CDR1 GTSNPN, CDR2 SVGIG (reference sequence). For the CDR3, the DNA is TGTGCCTGGAGTGAAAGTGCAGGGAGCGCGCAGTACTTC. Translating it yields CAWSESAGSAQYF.

This rearrangement joins TRBV20-1 to TRBJ2-1, with TRBD2 as a possible D gene (5 bases). V lost 3 bases, J lost 4 bases, and 10 bases lay in between. Germline V gives CDR1 DFQATT, CDR2 SNEGSKA (reference sequence). The CDR3 contains 13 residues. Written as DNA, the CDR3 is TGCAGTGCTAGGGACTCGAATTACAATGAGCAGTTCTTC. It yields the protein CSARDSNYNEQFF.